The rows below give T cell receptor beta chains drawn from one sample of a study of long-term antiretroviral therapy in people with HIV. The repertoire was sequenced with immunoSEQ multiplex PCR; TCRdb's copy has only in-frame clones and lacks some. The sample carries some 16,000 clones, 85% to 95% recorded once. The source material was unsorted PBMCs, sampled 10 to 13 years after starting antiretroviral therapy. Every receptor here comes from a man under 40 with HIV. CDR3s include the opening cysteine and the closing phenylalanine or tryptophan. Fields, in order: clone size, D gene, V gene, J gene, CDR3 DNA, CDR3 protein. A D gene is named only where the DNA matches it firmly. Clone size is stated in some rows and not others, as once, few, many or a class when expanded.

-,-,TRBV5-1,TRBJ1-1,TGCGCCAGCAGCTTGGCCGGCACACTTTCTTATTATAACACTGAAGCTTTCTTT,CASSLAGTLSYYNTEAFF
-,-,TRBV6-6,TRBJ2-5,TGTGCCAGCAGTTACACCAGCCCGGCTCAAGAGACCCAGTACTTC,CASSYTSPAQETQYF
-,-,TRBV6-1,TRBJ2-6,TGTGCCAGCAGTGAAGTTCTGTACTCTGGGGCCAACGTCCTGACTTTC,CASSEVLYSGANVLTF
-,-,TRBV4-1,TRBJ1-5,TGCGCCAGCAGCCAAGTTTACAGCAATCAGCCCCAGCATTTT,CASSQVYSNQPQHF
-,-,TRBV2,TRBJ1-5,TGTGCCAGCAGTACTCGCGGGGGCAGGCAGCCCCAGCATTTT,CASSTRGGRQPQHF
-,TRBD1,TRBV30,TRBJ1-6,TGTGCCTGGATTCAGACGGACAGGGAGAATTCACCCCTCCACTTT,CAWIQTDRENSPLHF
-,-,TRBV11-2,TRBJ1-5,TGTGCCAGCAGCTTAGCCCCGGGGTATCAGCCCCAGCATTTT,CASSLAPGYQPQHF
once,-,TRBV5-5,TRBJ1-6,TGTGCCAGCAGCTTCCCAGGGGCCGGGAATTCACCCCTCCACTTT,CASSFPGAGNSPLHF
-,-,TRBV7-9,TRBJ2-5,TGTGCCAGCAGCCCCCTCGGCTACCAAGAGACCCAGTACTTC,CASSPLGYQETQYF
-,TRBD1,TRBV9,TRBJ1-6,TGTGCCAGCAGCGTCTTCCCGACAGGGCCGGCCAATAATTCACCCCTCCACTTT,CASSVFPTGPANNSPLHF
-,TRBD2,TRBV7-3,TRBJ2-1,TGTGCCAGCAGCTTAACAGTCGGGGGGGCCCCCAATGAGCAGTTCTTC,CASSLTVGGAPNEQFF
-,-,TRBV5-6,TRBJ1-6,TGTGCCAGCAGCCGCCCCCAGACCTATAATTCACCCCTCCACTTT,CASSRPQTYNSPLHF
once,-,TRBV7-9,TRBJ2-3,TGTGCCAGCAGTCAAAAAGATACGCAGTATTTT,CASSQKDTQYF
-,TRBD1,TRBV15,TRBJ1-1,TGTGCCACCAGAGTCCAGGGGGCACGTACTGAAGCTTTCTTT,CATRVQGARTEAFF
-,-,TRBV7-9,TRBJ1-3,TGTGCCAGCAGCTCATGGGGGGACCCCAGCTCTGGAAACACCATATATTTT,CASSSWGDPSSGNTIYF
-,-,TRBV14,TRBJ1-2,TGTGCCAGCAGCCAAGTTTCGGAATCTAACTATGGCTACACCTTC,CASSQVSESNYGYTF